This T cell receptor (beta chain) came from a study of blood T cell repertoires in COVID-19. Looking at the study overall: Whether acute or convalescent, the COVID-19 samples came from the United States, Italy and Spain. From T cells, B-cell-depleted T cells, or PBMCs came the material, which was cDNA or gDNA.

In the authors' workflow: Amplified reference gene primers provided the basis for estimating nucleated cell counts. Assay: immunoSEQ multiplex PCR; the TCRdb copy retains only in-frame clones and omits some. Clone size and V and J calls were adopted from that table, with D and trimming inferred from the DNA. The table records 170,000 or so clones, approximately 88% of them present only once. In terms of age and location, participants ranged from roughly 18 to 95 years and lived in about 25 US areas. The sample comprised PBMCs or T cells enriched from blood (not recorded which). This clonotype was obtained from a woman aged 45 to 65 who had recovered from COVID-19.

CDR3 sequence: CAAPLLEGRTSVDEQYF. The CDR3 region has the DNA TGTGCCGCACCCCTCCTAGAGGGTAGGACTAGCGTGGACGAGCAGTACTTC. This chain links TRBV9 with TRBJ2-7; 9 bases fit TRBD2. The CDR3 has 17 amino acids. Per germline, CDR1 SGDLS and CDR2 YYNGEE. J gave up 5 bases and V 10 bases, and 22 bases lay outside the gene matches. Full variable domain (outside the CDR3, taken from reference TRBV9 and TRBJ2-7): DSGVTQTPKHLITATGQRVTLRCSPRSGDLSVYWYQQSLDQGLQFLIQYYNGEERAKGNILERFSAQQFPDLHSELNLSSLELGDSALYFCAAPLLEGRTSVDEQYFGPGTRLTVT.